Below are 7 T cell receptor beta chains sequenced from a single sample in a study of T cells in women clearing cervical HPV infection (dated 2018 in TCRdb). Library prep was done by the immunoSEQ multiplex PCR assay. TCRdb took over this immuneACCESS table, retaining in-frame rearrangements with V and J assigned. Such tables are incomplete; in checked studies, under half of the missing clones stem from an unresolved V gene, and the remainder is unexplained. The sample has over 35,000 clones on record. The ten largest clones represent about 40% of the sample. Sequencing input: blood buffy coat. All receptors derive from a woman aged 18 to 75 with a cervical HPV16 infection that either progressed to CIN3+ or cleared (not recorded which).

Regarding this clone: The CDR3 end falls 3 residues outside the read, so it is completed with the germline J gene. The chain links TRBV7-2 to TRBJ1-1, with 7 bases lining up with TRBD1. From germline, CDR1 is SGHTA and CDR2 FQGNSA. With 6 bases clipped from V and 2 bases from J, the junction kept 3 bases outside the gene matches. The length of the CDR3 is 13 residues. CDR3 DNA, as far as it was read: TGTGCCAGCAGACGACAGGGAAACACTGAA. Encoded protein: CASRRQGNTE. The entire CDR3 protein reads CASRRQGNTEAFF.

As regards this clone: Coverage ceases 3 residues before the CDR3 finishes, and the germline J gene fills in the end. The rearrangement links TRBV7-2 to TRBJ2-2; D uncertain. This CDR3 comprises 15 residues. Looked up from germline, CDR1 is SGHTA and CDR2 is FQGNSA. Deletions cut 1 base from V and 1 base from J, with 7 bases between. The sequenced part of the CDR3 DNA is TGTGCCAGCAGCTTAGGCGCGATGAACACCGGGGAG. Protein sequence: CASSLGAMNTGE. The entire CDR3 reads CASSLGAMNTGELFF.

Points on this clone: Sequencing ends 3 residues short of the CDR3 end; the germline J gene provides the rest. The chain employs TRBV18 and TRBJ2-4, with a tentative D call TRBD1 (6 bases). The CDR3 totals 15 residues. V was cut by 0 bases and J by 5 bases, with 11 bases left in between. CDR1 and CDR2 (germline): KGHSH, LQKENI. CDR3 DNA, as far as it was read: TGTGCCAGCTCACCACCCAGGGGTGGCGAAAACATT. It codes for CASSPPRGGENI. The CDR3 as a whole reads CASSPPRGGENIQYF.

In regard to this clone: The DNA ends 3 residues before the CDR3 does, and the rest of the CDR3 is filled in from the germline J gene. The chain joins TRBV7-2 to TRBJ2-7; TRBD2 matches at 13 bases. Unmatched junction bases numbered 4, after V lost 5 bases and J lost 3 bases. From germline, CDR1 is SGHTA and CDR2 FQGNSA. The CDR3 is 15 amino acids. The CDR3 reads CASSAGLAGFYEQYF. The covered CDR3 bases are TGTGCCAGCAGCGCGGGACTAGCGGGATTCTACGAG.

Of note for this clone: The read finishes 3 residues shy of the CDR3 end, and the germline J gene is used to complete it. The V call is TRBV19, the J call TRBJ2-7, with D possibly being TRBD1 (6 bases). Trimming took 3 bases from V and 6 from J, leaving 15 bases between them. There are 14 residues in the CDR3. CDR1 and CDR2 from the germline V gene are LNHDA and SQIVND (reference sequence). The chain's CDR3 is CASSIVGAVAEQYF. CDR3 DNA, as far as it was read: TGTGCCAGTAGTATTGTGGGGGCGGTAGCCGAG. Filled out from reference TRBV19 and TRBJ2-7, the complete variable domain reads DGGITQSPKYLFRKEGQNVTLSCEQNLNHDAMYWYRQDPGQGLRLIYYSQIVNDFQKGDIAEGYSVSREKKESFPLTVTSAQKNPTAFYLCASSIVGAVAEQYFGPGTRLTVT.

On this clone itself: The read comes to an end 3 residues before the CDR3 does, leaving the germline J gene to fill in the end. The V call is TRBV18, the J call TRBJ2-1, with 7 bases that match TRBD2. Trimming removed 0 bases from V and 3 bases from J; junction bases left unmatched: 8. The CDR3 is 17 residues long. The germline CDR1 and CDR2 sequences are KGHSH and LQKENI. CDR3 DNA (partial): TGTGCCAGCTCACCACCGCTTGCGGGGGTAGACTACAATGAG. Residues: CASSPPLAGVDYNE. The whole CDR3 region reads CASSPPLAGVDYNEQFF.

On this clone: The DNA is left out, because the CDR3 cannot be placed on it with certainty; the CDR3 is given as TCRdb lists it. The identical CDR3 is also encoded by other nucleotide sequences in the sample. This chain connects TRBV2 to TRBJ1-4; TRBD1, the D gene given by the table, was not confirmed from the DNA. The V gene's germline CDR1 is SNHLY and CDR2 FYNNEI. The CDR3 is 16 amino acids in total, end residues counted. CDR3 sequence: CASSSGQGQGDEKLFF.